The clone carrying this T cell receptor (beta chain) is medium-sized (0.01 to 0.1%) in the sample. The sample belongs to a study of metastatic and nonmetastatic thyroid tumors. Each patient came to thyroid surgery without any prior treatment (of any kind). TCRdb re-called the PCR reads with MiXCR. This sample has almost 25,000 clones, with around an eighth found just once. V lost 8 bases, J lost 8 bases, and 4 bases stayed unmatched. Germline values: CDR1 MNHEY, CDR2 SMNVEV (reference sequence). CDR3 length: 11 residues. The chain joins TRBV27 to TRBJ1-1, with TRBD1 matching 8 bases. This sequence was found in a female donor with papillary thyroid cancer or a benign thyroid nodule (not recorded which). Some clones in this sample may be carry-over from other donors' samples. The source material was blood. The CDR3 sequence: CASRDRREAFF. In nucleotides, the CDR3 is TGTGCCAGCCGGGACAGGAGGGAAGCTTTCTTT.